The 28 T cell receptor beta chains below were found in one sample sequenced in a study of blood T cell repertoires in COVID-19. Method: immunoSEQ multiplex PCR; TCRdb's copy keeps in-frame clones and lacks some. The data contain 180,000 or so clones, approximately 87% of them singletons. Sequencing was performed on peripheral blood. Receptors were obtained from a man in his forties or fifties with active or convalescent COVID-19.

Comment on this clone: This same CDR3 is encoded by further DNA sequences in the sample. This sequence joins TRBV7-2 and TRBJ1-2; D perhaps matches TRBD1 (5 bases). CDR1 and CDR2 from the germline V gene are SGHTA and FQGNSA. The V end was cut by 5 bases, the J end by 2 bases, with 9 bases between. The CDR3 is made up of 13 amino acids. CDR3 residues: CASSPDKNYGYTF. CDR3 DNA sequence: TGTGCCAGCAGCCCGGACAAGAACTATGGCTACACCTTC.

The chain carries TRBV5-8 and TRBJ2-7; tentative D call: TRBD1 (6 bases). The CDR3 loop spans 15 amino acids. Germline V CDR1 and CDR2: SGHTS, YDEGEE. V was shortened by 4 bases and J by 2 bases, with 16 bases between the two germline ends. Written as DNA, the CDR3 is TGTGCCAGCAGCCCGTCCGGGACAATACCCTACGAGCAGTACTTC. It translates to CASSPSGTIPYEQYF.

This rearrangement joins TRBV6-5 to TRBJ1-1; D ambiguous. Trimming cost V 1 base and J 5 bases, with 14 bases left between them. Germline CDR1 reads MNHEY; CDR2 reads SVGAGI. The CDR3 sequence is 15 residues long. The CDR3 here is CASSYYQPPRTEAFF. CDR3 coding DNA: TGTGCCAGCAGTTACTATCAGCCTCCTAGAACTGAAGCTTTCTTT.

The chain has TRBV30 and TRBJ2-2; D may be TRBD1 (6 bases). The CDR3 loop spans 14 amino acids. Between the trimmed V and J ends, which lost 5 bases and 0 bases, there was a span of 10 bases. CDR1 is GTSNPN and CDR2 is SVGIG in the germline V gene (reference sequence). Here the CDR3 DNA reads TGTGCCTGGGCCAGGGGTACGAACACCGGGGAGCTGTTTTTT. This gives the protein CAWARGTNTGELFF.

The rearrangement links TRBV2 to TRBJ2-3; 9 bases agree with TRBD2. Germline-derived CDR1 and CDR2 are SNHLY and FYNNEI. The CDR3 extends over 14 amino acids. The V and J ends lost 6 bases and 6 bases, in that order; junction bases with no gene match: 7. CDR3 nucleotides: TGTGCCAGCAGCGCCGGGACTAGCTGGGATACGCAGTATTTT. Translation gives CASSAGTSWDTQYF.

This chain links TRBV27 with TRBJ1-1, with D maybe TRBD1 (6 bases). Trimming removed 6 bases from V and 1 base from J, with 18 bases in between. This CDR3 comprises 16 residues. The germline V gene has CDR1 MNHEY and CDR2 SMNVEV (reference sequence). The CDR3 reads CASRSHRDITNTEAFF. CDR3 sequence (DNA): TGTGCCAGCAGATCCCACAGGGACATAACGAACACTGAAGCTTTCTTT.

V gene TRBV7-9 combines with J gene TRBJ1-5; TRBD1 agrees at 9 bases. Germline V gene data show CDR1 as SEHNR and CDR2 as FQNEAQ (reference sequence). This CDR3 is built from 15 residues. Trimming took 5 bases from V and 5 from J; bases not matched to a gene: 7. The CDR3 sequence is CASSQGTGFYQPQHF. DNA for the CDR3: TGTGCCAGCAGCCAGGGGACAGGGTTTTATCAGCCCCAGCATTTT.

This clone was detected only a few times. V and J are TRBV5-1 and TRBJ2-3, with D possibly being TRBD2 (5 bases). V lost 4 bases to trimming and J lost 4 bases, with 13 bases between them. Per germline, CDR1 SGHRS and CDR2 YFSETQ. This CDR3 comprises 14 residues. The CDR3 DNA reads TGCGCCAGCAGCCTAACGGGAACTCCAGATACGCAGTATTTT. The encoded protein is CASSLTGTPDTQYF.

The chain recombines TRBV6-2 or TRBV6-3 with TRBJ1-2, with 7 nucleotides matching TRBD1. Germline CDR1 is MNHEY and CDR2 is SVGEGT. V lost 2 bases, J lost 8 bases, and 5 bases stayed unmatched. The CDR3 spans 13 residues. The chain's CDR3 is CASSYDRARGYTF. The CDR3 region has the DNA TGTGCCAGCAGTTACGACAGGGCGAGAGGCTACACCTTC.

This chain uses TRBV5-4 with TRBJ2-3; D is unclear. V was trimmed by 1 base and J by 0 bases, leaving 3 bases between them. Germline values: CDR1 SGHNT, CDR2 YYREEE (reference sequence). CDR3 length equals 13 residues. For the CDR3, the DNA is TGTGCCAGCAGCTTGATAAGCACAGATACGCAGTATTTT. Its translation: CASSLISTDTQYF.

The chain combines TRBV5-4 with TRBJ1-5; no reliable D call. Per germline, CDR1 SGHNT and CDR2 YYREEE (reference sequence). The length of the CDR3 is 14 residues. Trimming took off 0 bases at V and 1 base at J, with 5 bases between the two ends. The CDR3 is CASSLGGSNQPQHF. The CDR3 DNA is TGTGCCAGCAGCTTGGGAGGGAGCAATCAGCCCCAGCATTTT.

CDR3 amino acids: CASSYSRDRVHEQYF. Here the CDR3 DNA reads TGTGCCAGCAGTTACTCGAGGGACAGGGTCCACGAGCAGTACTTC. This chain uses TRBV6-5 with TRBJ2-7; 9 nucleotides align to TRBD1. The CDR3 loop spans 15 amino acids. The trim removed 0 bases at V and 5 bases at J, leaving 5 bases unmatched. Germline CDR1 and CDR2: MNHEY and SVGAGI.

This clone was detected many times. This sequence joins TRBV6-1 and TRBJ1-6; tentative D call: TRBD1 (6 bases). This CDR3 has 17 amino acids. Germline values: CDR1 MNHNS, CDR2 SASEGT. V was clipped by 1 base and J by 4 bases, with 14 bases between them. The CDR3 DNA sequence: TGTGCCAGCAGTGAAGGTGCCAGGGGTATGTATAATTCACCCCTCCACTTT. Protein product: CASSEGARGMYNSPLHF.

V usage is TRBV4-2 and J usage is TRBJ2-7; the match to TRBD2 covers 14 bases. CDR1 is LGHNA, CDR2 YNFKEQ, per germline. The CDR3 contains 17 residues. J lost 0 bases, V lost 4 bases, and 5 bases had no gene match. The CDR3 protein is CASSPGTSGGTSYEQYF. Written as DNA, the CDR3 is TGTGCCAGCAGCCCGGGGACTAGCGGGGGAACCTCCTACGAGCAGTACTTC.

The chain carries TRBV12-5 and TRBJ2-2, with D maybe TRBD2 (6 bases). Germline values: CDR1 LGHNT, CDR2 FRNRAP. The V end lost 4 bases, the J end lost 5 bases, and 11 bases lay between the germline ends. The CDR3 is made up of 14 amino acids. CDR3 coding DNA: TGTGCTAGTGGTTCCGGGACTTATACCGGGGAGCTGTTTTTT. Protein: CASGSGTYTGELFF.

In DNA, the CDR3 is TGTGCCAGCAGCTTAACAGGTCCTAGCAATCAGCCCCAGCATTTT. This encodes CASSLTGPSNQPQHF. The chain recombines TRBV28 with TRBJ1-5; weak D call: TRBD1 (5 bases). The CDR3 is 15 residues long. CDR1 and CDR2 from the germline V gene are MDHEN and SYDVKM. Trimming pared 6 bases from V and 0 bases from J, leaving 12 bases between.

J is TRBJ2-5 and V is TRBV20-1; no reliable D call. CDR3 length: 11 amino acids. Germline V gives CDR1 DFQATT, CDR2 SNEGSKA (reference sequence). Trimming shortened V by 0 bases and J by 4 bases, and 3 bases separated the two germline ends. CDR3 in amino acids: CSARDRETQYF. CDR3 nucleotide sequence: TGCAGTGCTAGAGATCGAGAGACCCAGTACTTC.

The rearrangement uses TRBV3-1 (or the pseudogene TRBV3-2) and TRBJ1-2, with D unclear. Trimming left V 6 bases short and J 8 bases short, with 19 bases between. Germline values: CDR1 LGHDT, CDR2 YNNKEL (reference sequence). This CDR3 region has 14 residues. CDR3 sequence reads: CASSLGGGKEGYTF. The CDR3, as DNA: TGTGCCAGCAGTCTGGGTGGAGGGAAGGAGGGCTACACCTTC.

This rearrangement joins TRBV21-1 to TRBJ2-7; the table's TRBD2 call for D was not verified on the DNA. TRBV21-1 is a known pseudogene. The CDR3 is 18 amino acids. The CDR3 protein is CAGASSPWRDGPIYEQYF. The CDR3 bases are TGTGCTGGGGCCTCCAGTCCGTGGCGGGACGGCCCAATCTACGAGCAGTACTTC.

The chain joins TRBV11-2 to TRBJ2-5; D might be TRBD2 (5 bases). The CDR3 consists of 15 residues. CDR1 SGHAT and CDR2 FQNNGV come from the germline V gene. V lost 1 base to trimming and J lost 0 bases, with 9 bases between them. The CDR3 DNA follows: TGTGCCAGCAGCTTAGGGCTAGCCCACCAAGAGACCCAGTACTTC. This sequence encodes CASSLGLAHQETQYF. The whole variable domain, remainder taken from reference TRBV11-2 and TRBJ2-5, is EAGVAQSPRYKIIEKRQSVAFWCNPISGHATLYWYQQILGQGPKLLIQFQNNGVVDDSQLPKDRFSAERLKGVDSTLKIQPAKLEDSAVYLCASSLGLAHQETQYFGPGTRLLVL.

This chain links TRBV13 with TRBJ1-1; D ambiguous. V lost 1 base, J lost 8 bases, and 8 bases lay in between. CDR1 and CDR2 from the germline V gene are PRHDT and FYEKMQ (reference sequence). The CDR3 is 12 amino acids. CDR3 nucleotides: TGTGCCAGCAGCTTAGCGGCCAGGGAAGCTTTCTTT. It is translated as CASSLAAREAFF.

This clone was counted once. The chain has TRBV9 and TRBJ1-1; a weak D match, TRBD1 (5 bases). Germline-derived CDR1 and CDR2 are SGDLS and YYNGEE. The CDR3 is 15 amino acids. V lost 0 bases and J lost 4, with 13 bases in between. DNA of the CDR3: TGTGCCAGCAGCGTAGATGGGACTCGGGGCACTGAAGCTTTCTTT. This encodes CASSVDGTRGTEAFF.

V is TRBV27 and J is TRBJ1-5; 8 bases are a match to TRBD1. From germline, CDR1 is MNHEY and CDR2 SMNVEV (reference sequence). There are 15 residues in the CDR3. The J segment lost 2 bases and the V segment lost 3 bases, leaving 3 bases of the junction unmatched. CDR3 sequence: CASSFGQGRNQPQHF. The CDR3 region has the DNA TGTGCCAGCAGTTTCGGACAGGGCCGCAATCAGCCCCAGCATTTT.

This clone was seen a few times. J is TRBJ1-1 and V is TRBV6-5; the D gene is possibly TRBD1 (6 bases). This CDR3 has 15 amino acids. Germline V lookup: CDR1 MNHEY, CDR2 SVGAGI. V lost 7 bases and J lost 1, with 16 bases in between. CDR3 sequence: CASTPLTGSNTEAFF. The CDR3 nucleotides are TGTGCCAGCACTCCGTTGACAGGCTCGAACACTGAAGCTTTCTTT.

Only a few counts were recorded for this clone. The rearrangement links TRBV5-4 to TRBJ2-1; D call uncertain. This CDR3 has 14 residues. The germline V gene encodes CDR1 SGHNT and CDR2 YYREEE (reference sequence). The V end was cut by 4 bases, the J end by 3 bases, with 11 bases between. The CDR3 region is CASSEALGYNEQFF. CDR3 DNA: TGTGCCAGCAGCGAAGCACTTGGCTACAATGAGCAGTTCTTC.

The chain employs TRBV5-5 and TRBJ2-7; 11 positions agree with TRBD1. Trimming at V came to 7 bases and at J to 4 bases, leaving 7 bases not matched to a gene. Per germline, CDR1 SGHKS and CDR2 YYEKEE (reference sequence). The CDR3 is made up of 14 amino acids. The CDR3 DNA reads TGTGCCAGCTCACCGGGACAGGGGGTATACGAGCAGTACTTC. Its translation: CASSPGQGVYEQYF.

The sample holds one count of this clone. This chain uses TRBV27 with TRBJ2-7; 10 bases align to TRBD1. This CDR3 region has 16 residues. CDR1 MNHEY and CDR2 SMNVEV come from the germline V gene (reference sequence). The trim removed 6 bases at V and 3 bases at J, leaving 11 bases unmatched. The CDR3 bases are TGTGCCAGCAGCCCTCCCCCGGACAGGGGGTTCTACGAGCAGTACTTC. The encoded protein is CASSPPPDRGFYEQYF.

V gene TRBV5-1 combines with J gene TRBJ2-1, with 7 bases aligning to TRBD1. The germline V gene encodes CDR1 SGHRS and CDR2 YFSETQ. This CDR3 comprises 13 residues. V lost 4 bases to trimming and J lost 5 bases; unmatched junction nucleotides: 3. CDR3: CASSPDRDNEQFF. The CDR3 bases are TGCGCCAGCAGCCCTGACAGGGACAATGAGCAGTTCTTC.